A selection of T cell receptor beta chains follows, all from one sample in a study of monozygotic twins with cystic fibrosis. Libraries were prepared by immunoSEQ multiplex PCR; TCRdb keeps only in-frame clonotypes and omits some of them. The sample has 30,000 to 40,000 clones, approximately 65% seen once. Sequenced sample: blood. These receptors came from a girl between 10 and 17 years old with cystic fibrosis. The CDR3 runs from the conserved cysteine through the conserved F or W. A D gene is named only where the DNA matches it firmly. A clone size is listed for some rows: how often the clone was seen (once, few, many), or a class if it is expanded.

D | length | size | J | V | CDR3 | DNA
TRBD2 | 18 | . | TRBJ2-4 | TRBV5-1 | CASSLPGLAEEAKNIQYF | TGCGCCAGCAGCTTGCCGGGACTAGCGGAAGAGGCCAAAAACATTCAGTACTTC
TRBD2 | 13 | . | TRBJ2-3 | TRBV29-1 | CSVPTSGTDTQYF | TGCAGCGTTCCGACTAGCGGCACAGATACGCAGTATTTT
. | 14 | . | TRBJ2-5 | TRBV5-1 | CASSLAPEQETQYF | TGCGCCAGCAGCTTGGCGCCAGAGCAAGAGACCCAGTACTTC
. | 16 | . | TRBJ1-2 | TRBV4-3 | CASSQFRGQQDYGYTF | TGCGCCAGCAGCCAATTCCGGGGCCAACAGGACTATGGCTACACCTTC
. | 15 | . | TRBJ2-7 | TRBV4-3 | CASSQGGHTSNEQYF | TGCGCCAGCAGCCAAGGTGGCCATACTAGCAACGAGCAGTACTTC
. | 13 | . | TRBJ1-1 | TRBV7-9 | CASSQGGAPEAFF | TGTGCCAGCAGCCAAGGCGGGGCCCCGGAAGCTTTCTTT
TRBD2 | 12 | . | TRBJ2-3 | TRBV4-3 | CASSQGGDTQYF | TGCGCCAGCAGCCAGGGAGGGGATACGCAGTATTTT
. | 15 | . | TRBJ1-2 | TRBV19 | CASTLKTDGSYGYTF | TGTGCCAGTACCCTTAAAACGGACGGTTCCTATGGCTACACCTTC
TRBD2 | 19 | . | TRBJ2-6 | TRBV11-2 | CASSLVFGLAGAGANVLTF | TGTGCCAGCAGCTTAGTGTTCGGACTAGCGGGAGCAGGGGCCAACGTCCTGACTTTC
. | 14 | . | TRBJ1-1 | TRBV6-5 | CASSYSKGNTEAFF | TGTGCCAGCAGTTACTCGAAGGGGAACACTGAAGCTTTCTTT
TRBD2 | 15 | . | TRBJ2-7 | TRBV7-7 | CASSLEPSGTYEQYF | TGTGCTAGCAGCTTAGAGCCTAGCGGGACCTACGAGCAGTACTTC
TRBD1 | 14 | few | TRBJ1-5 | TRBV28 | CASSYRGRNQPQHF | TGTGCCAGCAGTTACAGGGGGCGGAATCAGCCCCAGCATTTT
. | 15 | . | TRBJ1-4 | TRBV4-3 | CASSQDHREDEKLFF | TGCGCCAGCAGCCAAGATCACAGGGAGGATGAAAAACTGTTTTTT
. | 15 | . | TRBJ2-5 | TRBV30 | CAWSGRGRGQETQYF | TGTGCCTGGAGCGGCCGGGGGCGAGGGCAAGAGACCCAGTACTTC
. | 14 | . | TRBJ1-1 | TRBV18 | CASSARVSNTEAFF | TGTGCCAGCTCAGCCAGGGTATCGAACACTGAAGCTTTCTTT
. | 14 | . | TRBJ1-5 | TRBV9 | CASSVGGLGQPQHF | TGTGCCAGCAGCGTAGGAGGGTTAGGCCAGCCCCAGCATTTT
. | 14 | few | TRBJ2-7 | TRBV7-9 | CASSLQGTMDEQYF | TGTGCCAGCAGCTTACAGGGGACTATGGACGAGCAGTACTTC
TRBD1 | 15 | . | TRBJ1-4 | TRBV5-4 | CASSAPGQGTKKLFF | TGTGCCAGCAGCGCACCGGGACAGGGGACGAAAAAACTGTTTTTT
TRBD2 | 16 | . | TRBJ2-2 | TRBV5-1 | CASSLSLAGNTGELFF | TGCGCCAGCAGCTTATCCCTAGCGGGGAACACCGGGGAGCTGTTTTTT
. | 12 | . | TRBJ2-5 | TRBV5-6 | CASSFESETQYF | TGTGCCAGCAGCTTTGAGTCGGAGACCCAGTACTTC
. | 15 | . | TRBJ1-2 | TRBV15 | CATSSSTLGGYGYTF | TGTGCCACCAGCAGTTCTACTCTGGGAGGCTATGGCTACACCTTC
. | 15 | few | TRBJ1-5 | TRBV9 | CASSPDGESNQPQHF | TGTGCCAGCAGCCCCGATGGGGAAAGCAATCAGCCCCAGCATTTT
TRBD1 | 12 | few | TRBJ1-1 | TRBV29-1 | CSVEGQGTEAFF | TGCAGCGTAGAGGGACAGGGGACTGAAGCTTTCTTT
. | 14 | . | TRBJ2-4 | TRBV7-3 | CASSLDVGKNIQYF | TGTGCCAGCAGCTTAGATGTGGGCAAAAACATTCAGTACTTC
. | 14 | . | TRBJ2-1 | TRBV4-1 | CASRLSPRADEQFF | TGCGCCAGCAGACTCTCCCCCAGGGCAGATGAGCAGTTCTTC
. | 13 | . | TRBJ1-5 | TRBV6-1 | CASTGQFNQPQHF | TGTGCCAGCACCGGACAGTTCAATCAGCCCCAGCATTTT
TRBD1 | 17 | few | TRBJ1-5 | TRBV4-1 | CASSPSPGQVWDQPQHF | TGCGCCAGCAGCCCCTCCCCGGGACAGGTATGGGATCAGCCCCAGCATTTT
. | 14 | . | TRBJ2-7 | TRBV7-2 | CASSLSAGSYEQYF | TGTGCCAGCAGCTTATCCGCGGGATCCTACGAGCAGTACTTC
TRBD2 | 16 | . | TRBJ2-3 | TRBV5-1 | CASSLSGRAMTDTQYF | TGCGCCAGCAGCTTGAGCGGGAGGGCAATGACAGATACGCAGTATTTT
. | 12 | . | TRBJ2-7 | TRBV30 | CAWSVGFHEQYF | TGTGCCTGGAGTGTCGGCTTCCACGAGCAGTACTTC
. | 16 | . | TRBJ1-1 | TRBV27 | CASSQSRSGGYTEAFF | TGTGCCAGCAGCCAAAGTCGTTCCGGAGGGTACACTGAAGCTTTCTTT
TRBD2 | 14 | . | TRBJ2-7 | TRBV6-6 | CASNPGTTSYEQYF | TGTGCCAGCAATCCCGGGACTACCTCCTACGAGCAGTACTTC
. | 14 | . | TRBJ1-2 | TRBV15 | CATSRDITGRGYTF | TGTGCCACCAGCAGAGATATTACAGGGCGCGGCTACACCTTC
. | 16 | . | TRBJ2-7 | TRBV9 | CASSVGGDTSSYEQYF | TGTGCCAGCAGCGTAGGGGGGGACACATCATCCTACGAGCAGTACTTC
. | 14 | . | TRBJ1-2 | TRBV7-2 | CASSFSGVNYGYTF | TGTGCCAGCAGCTTTTCAGGGGTTAACTATGGCTACACCTTC
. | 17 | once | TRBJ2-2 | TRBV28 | CASETTGITSNTGELFF | TGTGCCAGCGAGACAACAGGGATTACCTCGAACACCGGGGAGCTGTTTTTT
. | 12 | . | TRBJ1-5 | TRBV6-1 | CASSGLNQPQHF | TGTGCCAGCAGTGGTCTAAATCAGCCCCAGCATTTT
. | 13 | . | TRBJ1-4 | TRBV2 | CAESEGTNEKLFF | TGTGCCGAGTCTGAGGGGACTAATGAAAAACTGTTTTTT
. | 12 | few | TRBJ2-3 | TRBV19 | CASSIRADTQYF | TGTGCCAGTAGTATCCGTGCGGATACGCAGTATTTT
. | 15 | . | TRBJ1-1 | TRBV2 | CASSEDGPMNTEAFF | TGTGCCAGCAGTGAAGACGGGCCCATGAACACTGAAGCTTTCTTT
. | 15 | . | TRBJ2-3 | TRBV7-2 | CASSLVARGTDTQYF | TGTGCCAGCAGCTTAGTAGCGAGGGGCACAGATACGCAGTATTTT
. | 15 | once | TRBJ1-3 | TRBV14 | CASSQDIGSGNTIYF | TGTGCCAGCAGCCAAGATATAGGGAGTGGAAACACCATATATTTT
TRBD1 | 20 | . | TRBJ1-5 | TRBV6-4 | CASSDRDSLDLLYSNQPQHF | TGTGCCAGCAGTGACAGGGACAGCCTAGACCTCCTCTATAGCAATCAGCCCCAGCATTTT
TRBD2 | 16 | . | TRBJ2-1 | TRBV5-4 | CASSLLRSGSYNEQFF | TGTGCCAGCAGCTTGCTCCGAAGCGGGAGCTACAATGAGCAGTTCTTC
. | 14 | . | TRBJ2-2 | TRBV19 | CASSPLRGTGELFF | TGTGCCAGTAGTCCCCTCAGGGGCACCGGGGAGCTGTTTTTT
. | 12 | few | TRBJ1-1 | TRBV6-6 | CASRTGNTEAFF | TGTGCCAGCAGGACAGGGAACACTGAAGCTTTCTTT
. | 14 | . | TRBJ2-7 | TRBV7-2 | CASSLAGKGYEQYF | TGTGCCAGCAGCTTAGCGGGAAAAGGTTACGAGCAGTACTTC
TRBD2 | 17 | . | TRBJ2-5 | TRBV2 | CASSGLAGGLIQETQYF | TGTGCCAGCAGTGGGCTAGCGGGAGGCCTAATTCAAGAGACCCAGTACTTC
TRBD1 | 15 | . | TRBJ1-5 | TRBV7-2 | CASSLRGGGNQPQHF | TGTGCCAGCAGCTTACGAGGGGGCGGCAATCAGCCCCAGCATTTT
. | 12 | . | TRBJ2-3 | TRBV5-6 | CASTHSRRTQYF | TGTGCCAGCACCCATTCTAGGAGGACGCAGTATTTT
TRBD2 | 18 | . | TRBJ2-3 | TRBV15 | CATSQGGGDGVESDTQYF | TGTGCCACCAGTCAAGGCGGGGGGGACGGAGTCGAGTCGGATACGCAGTATTTT
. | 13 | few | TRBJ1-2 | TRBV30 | CAWSVLSPQGYTF | TGTGCCTGGAGTGTTTTATCCCCGCAGGGCTACACCTTC
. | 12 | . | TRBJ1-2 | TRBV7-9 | CASSAGEERYTF | TGTGCCAGCAGCGCAGGGGAAGAACGCTACACCTTC
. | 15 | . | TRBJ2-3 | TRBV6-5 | CASSSGGAPTDTQYF | TGTGCCAGCAGTTCGGGCGGTGCTCCCACAGATACGCAGTATTTT
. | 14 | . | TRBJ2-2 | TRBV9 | CASSEGGNTGELFF | TGTGCCAGCAGCGAAGGAGGGAACACCGGGGAGCTGTTTTTT
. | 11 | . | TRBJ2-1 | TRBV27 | CASKFADEQFF | TGTGCCAGCAAGTTTGCGGATGAGCAGTTCTTC
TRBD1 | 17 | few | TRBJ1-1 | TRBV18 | CASPFLRTGGIMAEAFF | TGTGCCAGCCCGTTCCTTAGGACAGGGGGTATTATGGCTGAAGCTTTCTTT
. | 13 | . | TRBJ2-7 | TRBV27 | CASSLGSGAEQYF | TGTGCCAGCAGTCTAGGCTCGGGGGCCGAGCAGTACTTC